These 30 T cell receptor beta chains share one sample of origin, sequenced in a study of T cells in Graves' hyperthyroidism and ophthalmopathy. TCR beta CDR3 regions were amplified from RNA. With the HTBI primer set, the TCR CDR3 went through a first round of RT-PCR. TCRdb re-derived calls from the multiplex PCR reads in MiXCR, one entry per CDR3 protein. This table has fewer than 250,000 distinct CDR3 sequences, almost 25% appearing once. Sequences were obtained from blood. These receptors came from a woman aged 40 to 50 with Graves' ophthalmopathy.

V and J are TRBV30 and TRBJ2-1, with D possibly being TRBD2 (5 bases). V was shortened by 1 base and J by 0 bases, with 13 bases between the two germline ends. The CDR3 totals 16 residues. Germline assignment: CDR1 GTSNPN and CDR2 SVGIG (reference sequence). The CDR3 reads CAWSDEGTSSYNEQFF. The CDR3 coding sequence is TGTGCCTGGAGTGATGAGGGAACGAGCTCCTACAATGAGCAGTTCTTC.

V is TRBV6-2 or TRBV6-3 and J is TRBJ2-2, with TRBD2 as a possible D gene (5 bases). The V end lost 0 bases, the J end lost 7 bases, and 21 bases lay between the germline ends. This CDR3 contains 18 residues. Germline lookup yields CDR1 MNHEY and CDR2 SVGEGT. The CDR3 spells CASSYSGVGEVGIGELFF. The DNA of the CDR3 is TGTGCCAGCAGTTACTCGGGTGTGGGAGAGGTAGGCATCGGGGAGCTGTTTTTT.

The sample holds a few counts of this clonotype. The junction departs from germline at one end; a sequencing error may be responsible. The chain couples TRBV11-3 to TRBJ2-2; 7 bases fit TRBD1. This CDR3 contains 15 residues. CDR1 is SGHNT, CDR2 YENEEA, per germline. CDR3 DNA sequence: TGTGTCAGCAGCTTACGACAGGGCGGCACCGGGGAGCTGTTTTTT. The encoded protein is CVSSLRQGGTGELFF.

There are many counts of this clonotype. CDR3 amino acids: CASTYWDLNYEQYF. The DNA for the CDR3 is TGCGCCAGCACCTATTGGGACCTTAACTACGAGCAGTACTTC. The chain combines TRBV5-1 with TRBJ2-7, with D perhaps TRBD1 or TRBD2 (5 bases each). V was trimmed by 6 bases and J by 3 bases, leaving 16 bases between them. There are 14 residues in the CDR3. Per the germline V gene, CDR1 is SGHRS and CDR2 is YFSETQ.

This clonotype was recorded at least ten times. The V call is TRBV20-1, the J call TRBJ1-2, with 7 positions matching TRBD1. From germline, CDR1 is DFQATT and CDR2 SNEGSKA (reference sequence). The CDR3 is 12 residues long. The ends lost 6 bases at V and 2 bases at J; junction bases unmatched: 3. The CDR3 region has the DNA TGCAGTGCAGTGACAGGGAACTATGGCTACACCTTC. This encodes CSAVTGNYGYTF.

This clonotype was picked up many times. This rearrangement joins TRBV6-5 to TRBJ1-1; D is unresolved. From germline, CDR1 is MNHEY and CDR2 SVGAGI. This CDR3 contains 11 residues. V lost 6 bases to trimming and J lost 8 bases, with 10 bases between them. The CDR3 DNA reads TGTGCCAGCAGGTTACAAATGGAAGCTTTCTTT. It encodes CASRLQMEAFF.

This clonotype was seen a few times. The chain combines TRBV24-1 with TRBJ1-1, with TRBD1 matching 8 bases. Germline V gene data show CDR1 as KGHDR and CDR2 as SFDVKD. The CDR3 has 14 amino acids. V was clipped by 9 bases and J by 5 bases; unmatched bases: 10. The DNA for the CDR3 is TGTGCCACCTCCGGACCAGGGGGCGTTACTGAAGCTTTCTTT. It is translated as CATSGPGGVTEAFF.

Ten or more counts support this clonotype. The chain carries TRBV30 and TRBJ2-7; 7 nucleotides agree with TRBD2. The V gene end was trimmed by 3 bases and the J gene end by 0 bases; junction bases not matched to a gene: 8. The CDR3 runs 15 residues. From germline, CDR1 is GTSNPN and CDR2 SVGIG (reference sequence). The CDR3 is CAWRTGGGGSYEQYF. CDR3 coding DNA: TGTGCCTGGAGGACCGGTGGGGGGGGCTCCTACGAGCAGTACTTC. Together with reference TRBV30 and TRBJ2-7, the CDR3 gives the full variable domain: SQTIHQWPATLVQPVGSPLSLECTVEGTSNPNLYWYRQAAGRGLQLLFYSVGIGQISSEVPQNLSASRPQDRQFILSSKKLLLSDSGFYLCAWRTGGGGSYEQYFGPGTRLTVT.

This clonotype has at least ten counts. V gene TRBV20-1 combines with J gene TRBJ2-5; TRBD2 aligns across 7 bases. J lost 5 bases, V lost 1 base, and 1 base had no gene match. The CDR3 sequence is 12 residues long. Germline CDR1 and CDR2: DFQATT and SNEGSKA (reference sequence). The CDR3 here is CSARGGGETQYF. CDR3 DNA sequence: TGCAGTGCTAGAGGGGGGGGGGAGACCCAGTACTTC.

The chain uses TRBV12-3 or TRBV12-4 and TRBJ2-5; the match to TRBD1 covers 9 bases. V shed 4 bases, J shed 4 bases, and the junction held 7 bases outside the gene matches. This CDR3 contains 15 residues. The CDR3: CASSSMTGGGETQYF. DNA of the CDR3: TGTGCCAGCAGTTCGATGACAGGGGGAGGAGAGACCCAGTACTTC.

This clonotype was recorded many times. The V call is TRBV9, the J call TRBJ2-2, with D perhaps matching TRBD2 (6 bases). The ends were cut back, 2 bases at V and 6 bases at J, with 11 bases in the middle. The CDR3 sequence is 14 residues long. Germline V gene lookup returns CDR1 SGDLS and CDR2 YYNGEE. The CDR3 sequence is CASSVGGGAGELFF. In DNA form, the CDR3 reads TGTGCCAGCAGCGTGGGCGGAGGGGCCGGGGAGCTGTTTTTT.

This clonotype was found many times. The rearrangement joins TRBV19 to TRBJ2-2; 14 bases are a match to TRBD2. The CDR3 loop spans 16 amino acids. V shed 6 bases, J shed 7 bases, and the junction held 7 bases outside the gene matches. CDR1 is LNHDA and CDR2 is SQIVND in the germline V gene (reference sequence). For the CDR3, the DNA is TGTGCCAGTAGCGGACTAGCGGGAGGATCGATCGGGGAGCTGTTTTTT. Amino acid sequence: CASSGLAGGSIGELFF.

This clonotype was detected many times. V usage is TRBV15 and J usage is TRBJ1-5; perhaps TRBD1 as D (5 bases). V was cut by 3 bases and J by 0 bases, with 15 bases left in between. Germline loops: CDR1 LNHNV, CDR2 YYDKDF (reference sequence). The CDR3 has 17 residues. CDR3 coding DNA: TGTGCCACCAGCAGGTCCGGAGGGGCGGGTAGCAATCAGCCCCAGCATTTT. Its protein product is CATSRSGGAGSNQPQHF.

This clonotype has a single count. The chain is built from TRBV27 and TRBJ2-7, with D unclear. This CDR3 is 14 amino acids long. V gave up 5 bases and J gave up 0 bases, with 11 bases separating them. CDR1 MNHEY and CDR2 SMNVEV come from the germline V gene (reference sequence). The CDR3 coding sequence is TGTGCCAGCAGTGACCAGTTAAGCTCCTACGAGCAGTACTTC. This encodes CASSDQLSSYEQYF.

This clonotype occurred many times. The chain employs TRBV28 and TRBJ2-7; D might be TRBD1 (6 bases). This CDR3 is 14 amino acids long. Trimming took 3 bases from V and 0 from J, leaving 9 bases between them. Germline loops: CDR1 MDHEN, CDR2 SYDVKM. CDR3 DNA: TGTGCCAGCAGTTTGGGGGCCCCCTCCTACGAGCAGTACTTC. Translating gives CASSLGAPSYEQYF.

This clonotype was seen repeatedly, ten times or more. This sequence may be a read error, since a much larger clone differs from it by one base. CDR3 amino acids: CASSLPSGNTEELFF. The CDR3 DNA is TGTGCCAGCAGTTTACCTAGCGGGAACACCGAGGAGCTGTTTTTT. The chain couples TRBV28 to TRBJ2-2; TRBD2 matches 9 bases. In germline, CDR1 is MDHEN, CDR2 SYDVKM. The CDR3 spans 15 residues.

The gene calls are TRBV6-1 and TRBJ2-7; tentative D call: TRBD2 (5 bases). Germline values: CDR1 MNHNS, CDR2 SASEGT. V lost 7 bases, J lost 1 base, and 11 bases lay in between. CDR3 size: 13 residues. The CDR3 protein is CASNPDFSYEQYF. The CDR3 DNA follows: TGTGCCAGCAACCCGGACTTTTCCTACGAGCAGTACTTC.

There are many counts of this clonotype. The rearrangement joins TRBV29-1 to TRBJ1-3; no clear D. V shed 1 base and J shed 7 bases, with 5 bases lying between them. The CDR3 is made up of 11 amino acids. In germline, CDR1 is SQVTM, CDR2 ANQGSEA. The CDR3 reads CSVEASNTIYF. CDR3 nucleotides: TGCAGCGTTGAAGCCTCGAACACCATATATTTT.

In this sample, this clonotype turned up many times. V and J are TRBV19 and TRBJ1-1, with D tentatively TRBD1 (5 bases). This CDR3 has 13 amino acids. Germline V gives CDR1 LNHDA, CDR2 SQIVND (reference sequence). The V and J ends lost 3 bases and 1 base respectively, with 6 bases between them. The CDR3 region is CASSIGGNTEAFF. Here the CDR3 DNA reads TGTGCCAGTAGTATTGGGGGGAACACTGAAGCTTTCTTT.

This clonotype was detected many times. The chain uses TRBV27 and TRBJ2-5; TRBD2 is a possible D gene (5 bases). V lost 6 bases and J lost 7, with 9 bases in between. The germline V gene has CDR1 MNHEY and CDR2 SMNVEV (reference sequence). The CDR3 runs to 11 residues. The CDR3 nucleotides read TGTGCCAGCAGGAAAGAGGGGACCCAGTACTTC. It is translated as CASRKEGTQYF.

This clonotype was counted at least ten times. V usage is TRBV2 and J usage is TRBJ1-1; D ambiguous. The CDR3 has 12 amino acids. Between the trimmed V and J ends, which lost 2 bases and 6 bases, there was a span of 7 bases. CDR1 and CDR2 from the germline V gene are SNHLY and FYNNEI. The CDR3, as DNA: TGTGCCAGCAGTGAATTAATCCCTGAAGCTTTCTTT. It yields the protein CASSELIPEAFF.

This clonotype appeared many times. The chain is built from TRBV28 and TRBJ2-7; tentatively, D is TRBD1 (6 bases). CDR1 and CDR2 (germline): MDHEN, SYDVKM. V lost 3 bases and J lost 2, with 11 bases in between. The CDR3 is 14 amino acids. CDR3 DNA: TGTGCCAGCAGTTTTCTGACAGGAACCTACGAGCAGTACTTC. It yields the protein CASSFLTGTYEQYF.

This chain joins TRBV6-1 and TRBJ2-7; TRBD1 is a possible D gene (5 bases). This CDR3 spans 13 amino acids. Germline values: CDR1 MNHNS, CDR2 SASEGT. V was clipped by 2 bases and J by 3 bases, with 8 bases between them. The CDR3 coding sequence is TGTGCCAGCAGTGAAAAGGGGATCTACGAGCAGTACTTC. Its translation: CASSEKGIYEQYF.

A few counts support this clonotype. This chain connects TRBV6-2 or TRBV6-3 to TRBJ1-5; possible D gene TRBD1, 5 bases. CDR3 length equals 15 residues. CDR1 is MNHEY, CDR2 SVGEGT, per germline. The germline V and J ends were trimmed by 2 bases and 2 bases, with 10 bases remaining between them. The CDR3 region is CASSYGMGGNQPQHF. CDR3 coding DNA: TGTGCCAGCAGTTACGGGATGGGGGGCAATCAGCCCCAGCATTTT.

Many counts were recorded for this clonotype. V usage is TRBV7-2 and J usage is TRBJ2-1; 10 bases are a match to TRBD1. The CDR3 runs 17 residues. Germline loops: CDR1 SGHTA, CDR2 FQGNSA. V lost 4 bases and J lost 4; bases outside the gene matches: 10. CDR3 sequence: CASSSHYGTGEYNEQFF. The CDR3 DNA follows: TGTGCCAGCAGCTCTCATTACGGGACAGGGGAATACAATGAGCAGTTCTTC. The variable domain in full, completed from reference TRBV7-2 and TRBJ2-1, reads GAGVSQSPSNKVTEKGKDVELRCDPISGHTALYWYRQSLGQGLEFLIYFQGNSAPDKSGLPSDRFSAERTGGSVSTLTIQRTQQEDSAVYLCASSSHYGTGEYNEQFFGPGTRLTVL.

At least ten counts were recorded for this clonotype. The V and J genes are TRBV28 and TRBJ2-7; 8 positions match TRBD2. The V and J ends lost 2 bases and 5 bases, in that order; junction bases with no gene match: 8. CDR1 is MDHEN, CDR2 SYDVKM, per germline. The CDR3 sequence is 15 residues long. The CDR3 DNA reads TGTGCCAGCAGTTTAAGCGGGAGCCCTCGCCACGAGCAGTACTTC. It codes for CASSLSGSPRHEQYF.

The table lists this clonotype with many counts. The chain couples TRBV5-1 to TRBJ1-3; the match to TRBD1 covers 8 bases. From germline, CDR1 is SGHRS and CDR2 YFSETQ. V shed 3 bases, J shed 0 bases, and the junction held 8 bases outside the gene matches. The CDR3 runs to 17 residues. The CDR3 DNA reads TGCGCCAGCAGCTGGACCGGACAGGGAGGCTCTGGAAACACCATATATTTT. Translating it yields CASSWTGQGGSGNTIYF. Using reference TRBV5-1 and TRBJ1-3 for the parts outside the CDR3, the full variable domain is KAGVTQTPRYLIKTRGQQVTLSCSPISGHRSVSWYQQTPGQGLQFLFEYFSETQRNKGNFPGRFSGRQFSNSRSEMNVSTLELGDSALYLCASSWTGQGGSGNTIYFGEGSWLTVV.

There are many counts of this clonotype. The genes are TRBV27 and TRBJ2-7; D might be TRBD1 or TRBD2, each matching 5 bases. CDR1 and CDR2 from the germline V gene are MNHEY and SMNVEV (reference sequence). CDR3 size: 15 residues. V was clipped by 6 bases and J by 0 bases, with 15 bases between them. The CDR3, as DNA: TGTGCCAGCAGCACCCCCGGGACGGTCTCCTACGAGCAGTACTTC. The encoded protein is CASSTPGTVSYEQYF.

The table lists this clonotype with many counts. The genes are TRBV2 and TRBJ2-7; TRBD1 matches 11 bases. With 4 bases clipped from V and 2 bases from J, the junction kept 13 bases outside the gene matches. This CDR3 contains 18 residues. Germline V gene data show CDR1 as SNHLY and CDR2 as FYNNEI. The CDR3 sequence is CASSVLRYRDRGAYEQYF. As DNA, the CDR3 is TGTGCCAGCAGTGTTCTAAGATACCGGGACAGGGGGGCCTACGAGCAGTACTTC.

This clonotype was detected ten times or more. J is TRBJ1-5 and V is TRBV4-1, with D uncertain. The CDR3 spans 14 residues. V shed 0 bases and J shed 6 bases, with 9 bases lying between them. Germline CDR1 and CDR2: MGHRA and YSYEKL. The CDR3 DNA is TGCGCCAGCAGCCAAGACAGGAGAGGTCAGCCCCAGCATTTT. Its protein product is CASSQDRRGQPQHF.